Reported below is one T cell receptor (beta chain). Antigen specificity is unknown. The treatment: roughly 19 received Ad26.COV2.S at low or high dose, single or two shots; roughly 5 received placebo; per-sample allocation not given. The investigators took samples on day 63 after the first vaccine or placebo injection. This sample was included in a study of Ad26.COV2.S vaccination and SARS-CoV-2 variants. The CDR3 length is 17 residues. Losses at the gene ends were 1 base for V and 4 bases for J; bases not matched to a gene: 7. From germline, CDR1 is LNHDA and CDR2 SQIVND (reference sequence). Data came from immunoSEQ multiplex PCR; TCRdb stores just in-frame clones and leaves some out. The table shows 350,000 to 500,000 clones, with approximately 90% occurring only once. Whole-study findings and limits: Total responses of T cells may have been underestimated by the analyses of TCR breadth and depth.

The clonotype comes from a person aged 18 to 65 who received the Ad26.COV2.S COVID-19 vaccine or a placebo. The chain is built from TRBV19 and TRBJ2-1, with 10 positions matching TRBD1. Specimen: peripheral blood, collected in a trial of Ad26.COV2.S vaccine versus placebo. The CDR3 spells CASSIGGPGQGYNEQFF. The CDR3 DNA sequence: TGTGCCAGTAGTATAGGGGGACCGGGACAGGGGTACAATGAGCAGTTCTTC.